The rows below give T cell receptor beta chains drawn from one sample of a study of T cell changes during pregnancy in multiple sclerosis. Assay: immunoSEQ multiplex PCR; the TCRdb copy retains only in-frame clones and omits some. The repertoire holds around 39,000 clones, with 88% as singletons. This specimen was CD4+ T cells from peripheral blood mononuclear cells, taken before pregnancy. The receptor source for this set is a female donor with multiple sclerosis, enrolled in a pregnancy study. Each CDR3 is given with its conserved first and last residue. A D gene is named only where the DNA matches it firmly. Expanded clones get a size class; other rows say once, few or many, or leave the size out.

v_gene	abundance	d_gene	j_gene	CDR3aa	CDR3nt
TRBV5-1	-	TRBD2	TRBJ2-1	CASIGTSGYSYNEQFF	TGCGCCAGCATAGGGACTAGCGGATACTCCTACAATGAGCAGTTCTTC
TRBV5-1	-	-	TRBJ1-2	CASSLLSMVFNYGYTF	TGCGCCAGCAGCTTGCTCTCTATGGTTTTTAACTATGGCTACACCTTC
TRBV27	-	TRBD2	TRBJ2-3	CASAPRGGTSGRLRSDTQYF	TGTGCCAGCGCCCCACGCGGGGGGACTAGCGGGAGGTTGCGGTCAGATACGCAGTATTTT
TRBV5-4	-	-	TRBJ2-1	CASSLDGRGSNEQFF	TGTGCCAGCAGCTTGGACGGCAGGGGAAGCAATGAGCAGTTCTTC
TRBV5-4	-	-	TRBJ2-5	CASSFATDRDSETQYF	TGTGCCAGCAGCTTCGCCACTGACCGGGACTCTGAGACCCAGTACTTC
TRBV30	once	-	TRBJ1-5	CAWRRGGTGQPQHF	TGTGCCTGGAGGCGGGGGGGCACAGGTCAGCCCCAGCATTTT
TRBV28	-	TRBD1	TRBJ2-2	CASSPSQGAASGTGELFF	TGTGCCAGCAGCCCCAGCCAGGGGGCGGCCTCAGGAACCGGGGAGCTGTTTTTT
TRBV13	-	-	TRBJ2-2	CASSPLGTSYTGELFF	TGTGCCAGCAGCCCACTAGGAACTTCGTACACCGGGGAGCTGTTTTTT
TRBV6-5	-	-	TRBJ2-4	CASSYRGPRENIQYF	TGTGCCAGCAGTTACCGGGGACCTCGGGAGAACATTCAGTACTTC
TRBV11-2	-	-	TRBJ2-7	CASRQPGQAYEQYF	TGTGCCAGCAGGCAACCGGGACAAGCCTACGAGCAGTACTTC
TRBV5-1	-	TRBD1	TRBJ2-3	CASSLLQGEDTQYF	TGCGCCAGCAGCTTGTTACAGGGGGAAGATACGCAGTATTTT
TRBV6-6	-	-	TRBJ2-3	CASSLKEYTQYF	TGTGCCAGCAGTTTAAAGGAGTATACGCAGTATTTT
TRBV11-2	-	-	TRBJ2-1	CASSLWSGHEQFF	TGTGCCAGCAGCTTATGGAGCGGGCATGAGCAGTTCTTC
TRBV19	-	-	TRBJ1-4	CASSPFLGPNEKLFF	TGTGCCAGTAGTCCCTTTCTGGGGCCTAATGAAAAACTGTTTTTT
TRBV19	once	-	TRBJ1-2	CASSSRGNYGYTF	TGTGCCAGTAGTTCGCGGGGGAACTATGGCTACACCTTC
TRBV4-3	-	-	TRBJ2-6	CASSQDGAQTGANVLTF	TGCGCCAGCAGCCAAGATGGGGCGCAGACTGGGGCCAACGTCCTGACTTTC
TRBV7-7	-	-	TRBJ2-2	CASSSEVTGELFF	TGTGCCAGCAGCTCAGAGGTCACCGGGGAGCTGTTTTTT
TRBV7-9	-	TRBD2	TRBJ2-1	CASSSGLAGGTPSYNEQFF	TGTGCCAGCAGCTCCGGACTAGCGGGAGGGACCCCCTCCTACAATGAGCAGTTCTTC
TRBV12-5	once	-	TRBJ1-5	CASAISNQPQHF	TGTGCTAGTGCTATTAGCAATCAGCCCCAGCATTTT
TRBV30	-	-	TRBJ2-4	CAWSDPPGTMKNIQYF	TGTGCCTGGAGCGACCCTCCGGGGACAATGAAAAACATTCAGTACTTC
TRBV7-2	-	TRBD1	TRBJ1-1	CASSLLQGAEAFF	TGTGCCAGCAGCTTACTCCAGGGGGCTGAAGCTTTCTTT
TRBV2	-	TRBD2	TRBJ2-3	CASQGLAGGFDTQYF	TGTGCCAGCCAGGGACTAGCGGGAGGTTTTGATACGCAGTATTTT
TRBV28	-	-	TRBJ1-3	CASTKRQGSPGNTIYF	TGTGCCAGCACCAAACGTCAGGGATCCCCTGGAAACACCATATATTTT
TRBV5-6	-	-	TRBJ1-1	CASRRRQNTEAFF	TGTGCCAGCAGACGTAGACAGAACACTGAAGCTTTCTTT
TRBV11-2	-	-	TRBJ2-3	CASSIKGIDRSETDTQYF	TGTGCCAGCAGCATAAAAGGGATTGACAGGTCTGAGACAGATACGCAGTATTTT
TRBV7-2	-	TRBD1	TRBJ1-2	CASSLGTGKLNYGYTF	TGTGCCAGCAGCTTAGGGACAGGGAAGCTTAACTATGGCTACACCTTC